Reported below is one T cell receptor (beta chain). Its target is unknown. These data belong to a study of identifying expanded T cells in peripheral blood. Study-wide results and limits: Two-week clone count variance significantly increased as total template count grew.

The CDR3 covers 16 residues. Germline loops: CDR1 SGDLS, CDR2 YYNGEE. V was shortened by 1 base and J by 0 bases, with 10 bases between the two germline ends. Collection occurred without any documented infections or immune events in donors. TCRdb's copy holds only in-frame clones and misses some; the assay was immunoSEQ multiplex PCR. Of 95,000 to 100,000 clones listed, around 85% are singletons. Input material: blood. The clonotype comes from a person between 18 and 69 years old in good health. The chain has TRBV9 and TRBJ2-2, with D possibly TRBD2 on 5 matching bases. The CDR3 sequence: CASSVRGDANTGELFF. The CDR3, as DNA: TGTGCCAGCAGCGTACGGGGAGACGCGAACACCGGGGAGCTGTTTTTT.